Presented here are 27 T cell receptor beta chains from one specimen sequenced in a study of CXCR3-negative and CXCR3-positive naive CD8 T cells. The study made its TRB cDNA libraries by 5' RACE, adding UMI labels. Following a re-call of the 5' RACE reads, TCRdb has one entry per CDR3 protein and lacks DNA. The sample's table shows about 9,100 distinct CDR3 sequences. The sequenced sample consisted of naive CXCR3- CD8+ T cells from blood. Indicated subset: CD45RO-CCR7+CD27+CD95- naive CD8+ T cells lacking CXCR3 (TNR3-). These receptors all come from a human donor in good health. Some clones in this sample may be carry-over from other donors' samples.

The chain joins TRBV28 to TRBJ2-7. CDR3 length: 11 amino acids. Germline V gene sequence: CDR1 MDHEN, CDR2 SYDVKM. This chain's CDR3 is CASSLGNEQYF. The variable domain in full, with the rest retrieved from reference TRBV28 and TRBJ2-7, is DVKVTQSSRYLVKRTGEKVFLECVQDMDHENMFWYRQDPGLGLRLIYFSYDVKMKEKGDIPEGYSVSREKKERFSLILESASTNQTSMYLCASSLGNEQYFGPGTRLTVT.

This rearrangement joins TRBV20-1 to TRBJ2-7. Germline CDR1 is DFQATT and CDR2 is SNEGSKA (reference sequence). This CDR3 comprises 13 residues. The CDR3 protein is CSASARTTYEQYF.

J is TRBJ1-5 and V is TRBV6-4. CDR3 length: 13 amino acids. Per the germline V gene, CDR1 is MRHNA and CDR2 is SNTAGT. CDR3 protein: CAIWGTAREPQHF.

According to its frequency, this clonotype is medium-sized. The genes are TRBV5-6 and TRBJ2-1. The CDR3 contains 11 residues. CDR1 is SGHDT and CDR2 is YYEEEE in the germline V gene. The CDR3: CASSYNGRQFF.

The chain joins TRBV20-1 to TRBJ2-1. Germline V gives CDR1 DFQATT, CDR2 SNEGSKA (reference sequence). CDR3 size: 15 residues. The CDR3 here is CSARVVATSYNEQFF.

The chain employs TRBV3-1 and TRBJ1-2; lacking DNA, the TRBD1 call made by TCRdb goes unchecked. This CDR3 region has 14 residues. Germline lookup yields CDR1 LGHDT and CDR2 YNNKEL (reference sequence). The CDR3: CASSPGAGGYGYTF.

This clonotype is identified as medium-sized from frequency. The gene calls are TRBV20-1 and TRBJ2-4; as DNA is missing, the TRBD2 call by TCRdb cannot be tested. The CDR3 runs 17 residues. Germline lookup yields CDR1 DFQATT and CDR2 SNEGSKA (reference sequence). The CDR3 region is CSARLLAGGLAKNIQYF.

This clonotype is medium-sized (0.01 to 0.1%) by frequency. CDR3 loop: CSVVSGNSNTGELFF. The V and J genes are TRBV29-1 and TRBJ2-2. CDR1 SQVTM and CDR2 ANQGSEA come from the germline V gene. The CDR3 loop spans 15 amino acids.

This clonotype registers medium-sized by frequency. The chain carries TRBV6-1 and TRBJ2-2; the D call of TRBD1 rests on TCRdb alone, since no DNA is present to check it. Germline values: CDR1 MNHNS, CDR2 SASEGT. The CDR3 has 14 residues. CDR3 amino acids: CASSSRDNTGELFF.

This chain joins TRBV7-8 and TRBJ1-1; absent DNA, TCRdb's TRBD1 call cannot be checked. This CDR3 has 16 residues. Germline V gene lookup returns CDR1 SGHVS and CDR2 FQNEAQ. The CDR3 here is CASSLGWDRGNTEAFF.

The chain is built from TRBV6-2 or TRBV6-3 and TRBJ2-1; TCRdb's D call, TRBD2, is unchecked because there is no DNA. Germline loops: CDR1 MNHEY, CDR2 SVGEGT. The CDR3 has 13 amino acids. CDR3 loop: CASSWAGGGEQFF.

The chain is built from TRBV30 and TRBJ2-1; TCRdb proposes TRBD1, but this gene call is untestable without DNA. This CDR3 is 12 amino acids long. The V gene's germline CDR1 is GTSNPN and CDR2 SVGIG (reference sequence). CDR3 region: CAWRTAYNEQFF.

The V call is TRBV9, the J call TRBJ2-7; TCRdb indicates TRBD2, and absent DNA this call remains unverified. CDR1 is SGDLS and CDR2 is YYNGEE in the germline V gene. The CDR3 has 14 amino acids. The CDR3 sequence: CASGPSGRAYEQYF.

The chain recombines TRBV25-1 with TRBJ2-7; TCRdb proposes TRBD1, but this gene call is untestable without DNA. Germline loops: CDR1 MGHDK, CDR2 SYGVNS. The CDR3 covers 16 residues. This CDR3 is CASSEYGTATAYEQYF.

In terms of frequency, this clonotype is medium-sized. The CDR3 reads CSARTGEDTEAFF. This chain links TRBV29-1 with TRBJ1-1; TCRdb's assignment of TRBD1 cannot be checked, as there is no DNA. There are 13 residues in the CDR3. Germline V gives CDR1 SQVTM, CDR2 ANQGSEA.

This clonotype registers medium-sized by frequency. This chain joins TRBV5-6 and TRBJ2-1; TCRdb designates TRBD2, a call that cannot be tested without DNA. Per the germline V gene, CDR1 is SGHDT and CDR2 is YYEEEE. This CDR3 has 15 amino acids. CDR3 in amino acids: CASSPGTAGIDEQFF.

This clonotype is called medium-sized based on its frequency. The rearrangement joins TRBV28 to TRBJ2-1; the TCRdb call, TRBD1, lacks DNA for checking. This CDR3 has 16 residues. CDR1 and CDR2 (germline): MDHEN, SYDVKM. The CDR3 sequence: CASRQQGPSSYNEQFF.

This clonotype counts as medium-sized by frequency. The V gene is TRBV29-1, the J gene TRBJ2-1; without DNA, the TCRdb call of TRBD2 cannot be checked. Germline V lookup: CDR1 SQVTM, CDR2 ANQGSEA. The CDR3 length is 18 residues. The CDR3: CSPNQPSGRPLSYNEQFF.

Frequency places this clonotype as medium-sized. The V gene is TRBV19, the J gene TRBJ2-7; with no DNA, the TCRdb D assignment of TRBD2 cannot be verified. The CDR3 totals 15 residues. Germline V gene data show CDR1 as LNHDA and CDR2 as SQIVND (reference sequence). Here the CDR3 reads CASSISGRARYEQYF.

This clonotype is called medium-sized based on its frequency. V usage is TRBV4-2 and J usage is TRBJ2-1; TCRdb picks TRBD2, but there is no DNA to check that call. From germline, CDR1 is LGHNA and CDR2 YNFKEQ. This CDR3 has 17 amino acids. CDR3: CASSHPTAGSSYNEQFF.

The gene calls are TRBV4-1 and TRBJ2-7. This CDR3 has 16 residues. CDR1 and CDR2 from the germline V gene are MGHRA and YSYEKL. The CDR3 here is CASSLIPSESAYEQYF.

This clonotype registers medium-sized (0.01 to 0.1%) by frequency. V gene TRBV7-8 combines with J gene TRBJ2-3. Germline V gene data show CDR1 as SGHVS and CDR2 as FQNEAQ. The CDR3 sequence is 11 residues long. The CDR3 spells CASSFSDTQYF.

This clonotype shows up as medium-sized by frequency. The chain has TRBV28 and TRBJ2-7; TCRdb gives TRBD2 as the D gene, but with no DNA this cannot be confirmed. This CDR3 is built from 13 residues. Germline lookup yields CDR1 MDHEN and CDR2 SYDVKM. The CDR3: CASGSGSSYEQYF.

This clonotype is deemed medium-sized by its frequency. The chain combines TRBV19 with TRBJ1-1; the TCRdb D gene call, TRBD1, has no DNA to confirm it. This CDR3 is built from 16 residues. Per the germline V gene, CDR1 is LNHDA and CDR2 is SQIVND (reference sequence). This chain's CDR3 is CASSMRGGAVNTEAFF.

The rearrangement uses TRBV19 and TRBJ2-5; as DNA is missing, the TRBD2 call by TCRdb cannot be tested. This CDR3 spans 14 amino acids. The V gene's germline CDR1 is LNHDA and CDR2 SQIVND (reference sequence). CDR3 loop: CASSPGLGTETQYF.

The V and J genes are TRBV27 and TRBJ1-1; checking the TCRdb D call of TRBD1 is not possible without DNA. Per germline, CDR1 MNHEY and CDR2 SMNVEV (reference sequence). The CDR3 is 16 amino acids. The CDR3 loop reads CASSFRDRGLGTEAFF.

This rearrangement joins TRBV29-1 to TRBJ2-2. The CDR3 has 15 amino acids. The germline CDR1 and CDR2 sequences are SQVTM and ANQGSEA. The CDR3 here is CSVQAWLLGTGELFF.